This TCR beta chain came from a study of neoadjuvant anti-PD-1 for oral cavity cancer. Time point in this sample: after neoadjuvant nivolumab, at surgical resection. The CDR3 loop spans 14 amino acids. CDR1 is MDHEN, CDR2 SYDVKM, per germline. V was pared by 8 bases and J by 5 bases, with 18 bases between. Most PBMC samples had around 0.5 ug input DNA in six replicates. Profiled with immunoSEQ multiplex PCR; TCRdb holds only in-frame clones, not every one. Among fewer than 15,000 clones listed, approximately 75% were seen once. This TCR was recovered from a person between 40 and 85 years old with oral cavity squamous cell carcinoma. The chain combines TRBV28 with TRBJ1-2, with a weak D call TRBD1 (6 bases). Here the sequenced sample was PBMCs, taken after nivolumab (anti-PD-1) treatment. The DNA for the CDR3 is TGTGCCAGCTCCCTTGGGGGGGGCGGGTATGGCTACACCTTC. It encodes CASSLGGGGYGYTF.